Presented here are 12 T cell receptor beta chains from one specimen sequenced in a study of early T cells in non-severe SARS-CoV-2 infection. TCRdb ran MiXCR on the 5' RACE reads and lists one entry per CDR3 protein. The repertoire holds about 39,000 distinct CDR3 sequences, with around 7% as singletons. The sequencing sample was made of whole blood. These receptors all come from an adult who was a healthcare worker with PCR-confirmed SARS-CoV-2 infection or an uninfected control (not recorded which).

This clonotype has ten or more counts. This chain joins TRBV2 and TRBJ2-7, with unresolved D. V dropped 5 bases and J dropped 0 bases, with 11 bases sitting between them. The CDR3 runs to 14 residues. CDR1 is SNHLY, CDR2 FYNNEI, per germline. CDR3 sequence reads: CASSSGSLSYEQYF. The CDR3 DNA is TGTGCCAGCAGTTCCGGCAGTCTCTCCTACGAGCAGTACTTC.

This rearrangement joins TRBV5-5 to TRBJ1-6, with D maybe TRBD1 (6 bases). The V end lost 4 bases, the J end lost 4 bases, and 12 bases lay between the germline ends. Per germline, CDR1 SGHKS and CDR2 YYEKEE (reference sequence). This CDR3 has 15 amino acids. The CDR3 sequence is CASSPEGVYNSPLHF. The CDR3 nucleotides read TGTGCCAGCAGCCCCGAGGGGGTATATAATTCACCCCTCCACTTT. Using reference TRBV5-5 and TRBJ1-6 for the parts outside the CDR3, the full variable domain is DAGVTQSPTHLIKTRGQQVTLRCSPISGHKSVSWYQQVLGQGPQFIFQYYEKEERGRGNFPDRFSARQFPNYSSELNVNALLLGDSALYLCASSPEGVYNSPLHFGNGTRLTVT.

The chain's CDR3 is CASMNRPYNEQFF. CDR3 nucleotide sequence: TGTGCCAGCATGAACCGGCCCTACAATGAGCAGTTCTTC. This sequence joins TRBV6-2 or TRBV6-3 and TRBJ2-1; D gene uncertain. The CDR3 is 13 amino acids. Trimming shortened V by 7 bases and J by 2 bases, and 9 bases separated the two germline ends. Per germline, CDR1 MNHEY and CDR2 SVGEGT.

This clonotype came up many times. The CDR3 nucleotides read TGTGCCAGCAGCCCGAGACTAGCGGGGGCCTCCTCGACCCAGTACTTC. It codes for CASSPRLAGASSTQYF. The gene calls are TRBV7-2 and TRBJ2-5, with TRBD2 identical over 12 bases. V was clipped by 5 bases and J by 7 bases; unmatched bases: 11. Germline lookup yields CDR1 SGHTA and CDR2 FQGNSA. The CDR3 totals 16 residues.

V gene TRBV6-1 combines with J gene TRBJ2-3; unclear D gene. Germline V gene sequence: CDR1 MNHNS, CDR2 SASEGT. This CDR3 spans 13 amino acids. Trimming pared 2 bases from V and 5 bases from J, leaving 8 bases between. The CDR3 sequence: CASSELGGDTQYF. In DNA, the CDR3 is TGTGCCAGCAGTGAACTAGGTGGAGATACGCAGTATTTT.

In its sample, this clonotype was seen many times. The chain combines TRBV18 with TRBJ1-4; 7 bases map to TRBD1. There are 15 residues in the CDR3. Germline values: CDR1 KGHSH, CDR2 LQKENI. Losses at the gene ends were 6 bases for V and 3 bases for J; bases not matched to a gene: 7. The CDR3 protein is CASSQKGQPNEKLFF. The CDR3 nucleotides are TGTGCCAGCTCTCAAAAGGGACAGCCTAATGAAAAACTGTTTTTT.

This clonotype was recorded a few times. This rearrangement joins TRBV7-2 to TRBJ1-4; D may be TRBD1 (6 bases). Germline V gene data show CDR1 as SGHTA and CDR2 as FQGNSA. V was cut by 5 bases and J by 7 bases, with 14 bases left in between. The CDR3 spans 14 residues. CDR3 nucleotide sequence: TGTGCCAGCAGCCCCGTACGGGGGCGTGAAAAACTGTTTTTT. Protein product: CASSPVRGREKLFF. The complete variable domain, with remaining parts taken from reference TRBV7-2 and TRBJ1-4, reads GAGVSQSPSNKVTEKGKDVELRCDPISGHTALYWYRQSLGQGLEFLIYFQGNSAPDKSGLPSDRFSAERTGGSVSTLTIQRTQQEDSAVYLCASSPVRGREKLFFGSGTQLSVL.

The gene calls are TRBV5-1 and TRBJ1-3; D possibly corresponds to TRBD1 (5 bases). The germline V gene has CDR1 SGHRS and CDR2 YFSETQ. CDR3 length: 14 residues. V was clipped by 4 bases and J by 0 bases, with 8 bases between them. The CDR3 DNA follows: TGCGCCAGCAGCGGGACCGCCTCTGGAAACACCATATATTTT. Amino acids: CASSGTASGNTIYF.

Note on this clonotype: The missing conserved phenylalanine or tryptophan at the end of this CDR3 makes a read error likely. The genes are TRBV3-1 and TRBJ1-6; D unresolved. The germline gives CDR1 LGHDT, CDR2 YNNKEL (reference sequence). CDR3 length equals 15 residues. The CDR3 DNA follows: TGTGCCAGCAGCCAAGAGGAGGGATATAACTCACCCCTCCACCTT. Its protein product is CASSQEEGYNSPLHL.

This clonotype has a handful of counts. The genes are TRBV12-3 or TRBV12-4 and TRBJ2-1; D remains unclear. The V end lost 6 bases, the J end lost 7 bases, and 10 bases lay between the germline ends. CDR3 length equals 12 residues. CDR3 in DNA: TGTGCCAGCAGACCCCCCTTAAATGAGCAGTTCTTC. Amino acid sequence: CASRPPLNEQFF.

This clonotype was counted ten times or more. This chain uses TRBV5-1 with TRBJ1-6; D is ambiguous. V was pared by 0 bases and J by 8 bases, with 6 bases between. Per germline, CDR1 SGHRS and CDR2 YFSETQ. The length of the CDR3 is 13 residues. CDR3 sequence (DNA): TGCGCCAGCAGCTTGGCTCTAGATTCACCCCTCCACTTT. Its translation is CASSLALDSPLHF.

This clonotype was recorded many times. The chain carries TRBV5-1 and TRBJ2-1; 9 nucleotides agree with TRBD1. V was pared by 0 bases and J by 4 bases, with 2 bases of the junction left unmatched. There are 15 residues in the CDR3. Germline V gene data show CDR1 as SGHRS and CDR2 as YFSETQ. The DNA of the CDR3 is TGCGCCAGCAGCTTGGCCGGGACAGGGTACAATGAGCAGTTCTTC. Protein sequence: CASSLAGTGYNEQFF.